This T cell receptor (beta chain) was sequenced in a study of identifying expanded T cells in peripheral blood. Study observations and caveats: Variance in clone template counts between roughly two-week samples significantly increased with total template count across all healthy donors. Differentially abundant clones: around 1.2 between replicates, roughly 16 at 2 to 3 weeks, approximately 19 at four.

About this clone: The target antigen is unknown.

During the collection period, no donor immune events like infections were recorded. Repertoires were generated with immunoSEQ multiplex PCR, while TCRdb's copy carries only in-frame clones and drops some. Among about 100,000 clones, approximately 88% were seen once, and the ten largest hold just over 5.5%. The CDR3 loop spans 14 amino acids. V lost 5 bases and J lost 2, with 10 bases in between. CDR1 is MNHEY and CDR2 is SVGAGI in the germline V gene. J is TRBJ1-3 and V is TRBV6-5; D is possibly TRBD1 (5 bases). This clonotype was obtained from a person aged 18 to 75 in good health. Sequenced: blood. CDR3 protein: CASSPGGAGNTIYF. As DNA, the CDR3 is TGTGCCAGCAGTCCCGGGGGTGCTGGAAACACCATATATTTT.